Listed below are T cell receptor beta chains from one sample, sequenced in a study of CD8 T cells in ankylosing spondylitis. Each CDR3 protein is one row after TCRdb ran MiXCR on the 5' RACE reads. The sample gives about 240,000 distinct CDR3 sequences, over 9.5% of which show up once; about 2.5% is in the top ten. The specimen sequenced was blood, either unsorted or a sorted T cell fraction (not recorded which). These receptors originate from a male donor with ankylosing spondylitis or in good health (not recorded which). Each CDR3 is given with its conserved first and last residue. The D gene is left open where the match is weak. Expanded clones get a size class; other rows say once, few or many, or leave the size out.

j_gene: TRBJ2-2; d_gene: NA; abundance: few; v_gene: TRBV3-1; CDR3aa: CASSQFNTGELFF; CDR3nt: TGTGCCAGCAGCCAGTTTAACACCGGGGAGCTGTTTTTT
j_gene: TRBJ2-7; d_gene: NA; abundance: many; v_gene: TRBV6-1; CDR3aa: CASSEWGSSYEQYF; CDR3nt: TGTGCCAGCAGTGAATGGGGCAGCTCCTACGAGCAGTACTTC
j_gene: TRBJ2-2; d_gene: NA; abundance: NA; v_gene: TRBV18; CDR3aa: CASSAPRTGELFF; CDR3nt: TGTGCCAGCTCAGCTCCCCGCACCGGGGAGCTGTTTTTT
j_gene: TRBJ2-3; d_gene: NA; abundance: few; v_gene: TRBV30; CDR3aa: CASRPRTDTQYF; CDR3nt: TGTGCCTCGCGGCCTCGCACAGATACGCAGTATTTT
j_gene: TRBJ2-1; d_gene: TRBD2; abundance: many; v_gene: TRBV27; CDR3aa: CASSFQGLAGVNEQFF; CDR3nt: TGTGCCAGCAGTTTCCAGGGACTAGCGGGAGTTAATGAGCAGTTCTTC
j_gene: TRBJ2-2; d_gene: NA; abundance: NA; v_gene: TRBV12-3/TRBV12-4; CDR3aa: CASSLVRINTGELFF; CDR3nt: TGTGCCAGCAGTTTAGTACGGATCAACACCGGGGAGCTGTTTTTT
j_gene: TRBJ2-1; d_gene: NA; abundance: many; v_gene: TRBV9; CDR3aa: CASSETTAPYGDNEQFF; CDR3nt: TGTGCCAGCAGCGAGACAACAGCCCCCTACGGGGACAATGAGCAGTTCTTC
j_gene: TRBJ2-7; d_gene: NA; abundance: NA; v_gene: TRBV15; CDR3aa: CVTGRVSGAYEQYF; CDR3nt: TGTGTCACCGGTCGGGTATCCGGCGCCTACGAGCAGTACTTC
j_gene: TRBJ2-7; d_gene: TRBD2; abundance: many; v_gene: TRBV4-2; CDR3aa: CASSQGTSGSSLYEQYF; CDR3nt: TGTGCCAGCAGCCAAGGGACTAGCGGGAGCAGCCTCTACGAGCAGTACTTC
j_gene: TRBJ1-1; d_gene: TRBD1; abundance: NA; v_gene: TRBV12-3/TRBV12-4; CDR3aa: CASSLGTGWGTEAFF; CDR3nt: TGTGCCAGCAGTCTGGGGACAGGGTGGGGCACTGAAGCTTTCTTT
j_gene: TRBJ2-7; d_gene: NA; abundance: many; v_gene: TRBV20-1; CDR3aa: CSAPLMDEQYF; CDR3nt: TGCAGTGCTCCCCTCATGGACGAGCAGTACTTC
j_gene: TRBJ1-5; d_gene: TRBD1; abundance: many; v_gene: TRBV4-1; CDR3aa: CASSQGEQGAYNQPQHF; CDR3nt: TGCGCCAGCAGCCAAGGGGAACAGGGGGCTTACAATCAGCCCCAGCATTTT
j_gene: TRBJ2-7; d_gene: TRBD1; abundance: NA; v_gene: TRBV12-3/TRBV12-4; CDR3aa: CASSPRTGVHYEQYF; CDR3nt: TGTGCCAGCAGTCCGAGGACAGGAGTCCATTACGAGCAGTACTTC
j_gene: TRBJ2-3; d_gene: NA; abundance: many; v_gene: TRBV7-2; CDR3aa: CASNERATDTQYF; CDR3nt: TGTGCCAGCAATGAGAGGGCCACAGATACGCAGTATTTT
j_gene: TRBJ2-1; d_gene: NA; abundance: few; v_gene: TRBV12-3/TRBV12-4; CDR3aa: CASSLGPREQQFF; CDR3nt: TGTGCCAGCAGTTTAGGGCCCAGGGAGCAGCAGTTCTTC
j_gene: TRBJ1-6; d_gene: NA; abundance: many; v_gene: TRBV6-1; CDR3aa: CASSARDVENSPLHF; CDR3nt: TGTGCCAGCAGTGCCCGAGACGTAGAGAATTCACCCCTCCACTTT
j_gene: TRBJ2-5; d_gene: TRBD2; abundance: many; v_gene: TRBV25-1; CDR3aa: CASSEIAGVRETQYF; CDR3nt: TGTGCCAGCAGTGAAATAGCGGGAGTGAGAGAGACCCAGTACTTC
j_gene: TRBJ2-1; d_gene: NA; abundance: many; v_gene: TRBV5-1; CDR3aa: CASSLDGNEQFF; CDR3nt: TGCGCCAGCAGCTTGGACGGGAATGAGCAGTTCTTC
j_gene: TRBJ2-3; d_gene: TRBD1; abundance: few; v_gene: TRBV20-1; CDR3aa: CSAPGQGGDTQYF; CDR3nt: TGCAGTGCTCCGGGACAGGGGGGCGATACGCAGTATTTT
j_gene: TRBJ1-2; d_gene: TRBD1; abundance: many; v_gene: TRBV5-1; CDR3aa: CASRRGIGTAENYGYTF; CDR3nt: TGCGCCAGCCGGAGGGGAATCGGGACAGCAGAAAACTATGGCTACACCTTC
j_gene: TRBJ2-3; d_gene: TRBD1; abundance: many; v_gene: TRBV20-1; CDR3aa: CSATRQGGDTQYF; CDR3nt: TGCAGTGCTACCCGACAGGGGGGAGATACGCAGTATTTT
j_gene: TRBJ2-3; d_gene: NA; abundance: many; v_gene: TRBV5-1; CDR3aa: CASSWAGPFRSDTQYF; CDR3nt: TGCGCCAGCAGCTGGGCTGGGCCGTTTAGGTCAGATACGCAGTATTTT
j_gene: TRBJ2-5; d_gene: TRBD2; abundance: few; v_gene: TRBV18; CDR3aa: CASSSWTSGIQETQYF; CDR3nt: TGTGCCAGCTCATCGTGGACTAGCGGGATCCAAGAGACCCAGTACTTC
j_gene: TRBJ2-7; d_gene: NA; abundance: many; v_gene: TRBV4-1; CDR3aa: CASSHRDPSYEQYF; CDR3nt: TGCGCCAGCAGTCACCGGGACCCTTCCTACGAGCAGTACTTC
j_gene: TRBJ2-7; d_gene: NA; abundance: many; v_gene: TRBV20-1; CDR3aa: CSASSRGVHEQYF; CDR3nt: TGCAGTGCTAGCTCAAGAGGGGTACACGAGCAGTACTTC
j_gene: TRBJ1-1; d_gene: TRBD1; abundance: many; v_gene: TRBV3-1; CDR3aa: CASSQDLLGQGADEAFF; CDR3nt: TGTGCCAGCAGCCAAGATTTATTGGGACAGGGTGCGGATGAAGCTTTCTTT
j_gene: TRBJ2-3; d_gene: NA; abundance: many; v_gene: TRBV5-6; CDR3aa: CASSLGQAGTDTQYF; CDR3nt: TGTGCCAGCAGCTTGGGGCAGGCGGGTACAGATACGCAGTATTTT
j_gene: TRBJ2-3; d_gene: TRBD2; abundance: many; v_gene: TRBV20-1; CDR3aa: CSAPGGGTDTQYF; CDR3nt: TGCAGTGCTCCCGGGGGGGGGACAGATACGCAGTATTTT
j_gene: TRBJ1-1; d_gene: NA; abundance: many; v_gene: TRBV27; CDR3aa: CASRDDRTPRAFF; CDR3nt: TGTGCCAGCAGGGACGACAGGACCCCGCGAGCTTTCTTT
j_gene: TRBJ2-7; d_gene: NA; abundance: NA; v_gene: TRBV10-1; CDR3aa: CASPHRRYF; CDR3nt: TGCGCCAGCCCCCACAGGCGGTACTTC
j_gene: TRBJ2-1; d_gene: NA; abundance: many; v_gene: TRBV15; CDR3aa: CATSGELLSSYNEQFF; CDR3nt: TGTGCCACCAGCGGAGAACTGCTTAGCTCCTACAATGAGCAGTTCTTC
j_gene: TRBJ1-2; d_gene: NA; abundance: many; v_gene: TRBV15; CDR3aa: CATSRPGRGEGGYTF; CDR3nt: TGTGCCACCAGCAGACCTGGGAGAGGAGAGGGTGGCTACACCTTC
j_gene: TRBJ1-5; d_gene: NA; abundance: many; v_gene: TRBV10-3; CDR3aa: CAISVESNQPQHF; CDR3nt: TGTGCCATCAGTGTGGAGTCGAATCAGCCCCAGCATTTT
j_gene: TRBJ1-6; d_gene: NA; abundance: many; v_gene: TRBV9; CDR3aa: CASSTGFNSPLHF; CDR3nt: TGTGCCAGCAGCACAGGGTTTAATTCACCCCTCCACTTT
j_gene: TRBJ2-1; d_gene: NA; abundance: many; v_gene: TRBV11-2; CDR3aa: CASSPQTVSSEQFF; CDR3nt: TGTGCCAGCAGCCCACAAACCGTATCGAGTGAGCAGTTCTTC
j_gene: TRBJ2-5; d_gene: NA; abundance: many; v_gene: TRBV10-2; CDR3aa: CASRDRGETQYF; CDR3nt: TGCGCCAGCAGGGATAGGGGAGAGACCCAGTACTTC
j_gene: TRBJ2-1; d_gene: NA; abundance: once; v_gene: TRBV3-1; CDR3aa: CASSPRQPSSYNEQFF; CDR3nt: TGTGCCAGCAGCCCCCGACAGCCTAGCTCCTACAATGAGCAGTTCTTC
j_gene: TRBJ1-6; d_gene: NA; abundance: many; v_gene: TRBV12-3/TRBV12-4; CDR3aa: CASSLGFASYNSPLHF; CDR3nt: TGTGCCAGCAGTTTGGGTTTTGCCTCCTATAATTCACCCCTCCACTTT
j_gene: TRBJ1-5; d_gene: NA; abundance: few; v_gene: TRBV20-1; CDR3aa: CSATDGRGNQPQHF; CDR3nt: TGCAGTGCTACGGACGGCAGGGGCAATCAGCCCCAGCATTTT
j_gene: TRBJ2-7; d_gene: TRBD2; abundance: many; v_gene: TRBV6-1; CDR3aa: CASRDRGRYEQYF; CDR3nt: TGTGCCAGCAGGGATCGCGGGAGATACGAGCAGTACTTC
j_gene: TRBJ2-7; d_gene: NA; abundance: many; v_gene: TRBV5-1; CDR3aa: CASSLIPGTYEQYF; CDR3nt: TGCGCCAGCAGCTTGATCCCGGGGACCTACGAGCAGTACTTC
j_gene: TRBJ2-7; d_gene: NA; abundance: many; v_gene: TRBV5-6; CDR3aa: CASSLRQSSYEQYF; CDR3nt: TGTGCCAGCAGCCTCCGACAGAGCTCCTACGAGCAGTACTTC
j_gene: TRBJ2-5; d_gene: TRBD2; abundance: few; v_gene: TRBV7-2; CDR3aa: CASSPGLAGPETQYF; CDR3nt: TGTGCCAGCAGCCCTGGACTAGCGGGCCCAGAGACCCAGTACTTC
j_gene: TRBJ2-1; d_gene: TRBD2; abundance: many; v_gene: TRBV28; CDR3aa: CASRGTSGKYEQFF; CDR3nt: TGTGCCAGCCGAGGGACTAGCGGGAAGTATGAGCAGTTCTTC
j_gene: TRBJ2-1; d_gene: TRBD2; abundance: many; v_gene: TRBV5-1; CDR3aa: CASSLMAGGSYNEQFF; CDR3nt: TGCGCCAGCAGCTTGATGGCGGGAGGGAGCTACAATGAGCAGTTCTTC
j_gene: TRBJ1-1; d_gene: TRBD1; abundance: many; v_gene: TRBV27; CDR3aa: CASRSLTGRNTEAFF; CDR3nt: TGTGCCAGCCGTTCTCTGACAGGGAGGAACACTGAAGCTTTCTTT
j_gene: TRBJ2-7; d_gene: NA; abundance: many; v_gene: TRBV5-1; CDR3aa: CASSTRDAGEQYF; CDR3nt: TGCGCCAGCAGCACGAGGGATGCGGGCGAGCAGTACTTC
j_gene: TRBJ2-7; d_gene: TRBD1; abundance: few; v_gene: TRBV4-1; CDR3aa: CASSQDPRQGGAYEQYF; CDR3nt: TGCGCCAGCAGCCAAGATCCCAGACAGGGGGGGGCCTACGAGCAGTACTTC
j_gene: TRBJ1-5; d_gene: NA; abundance: many; v_gene: TRBV20-1; CDR3aa: CSAPQGVDQPQHF; CDR3nt: TGCAGTGCTCCACAGGGAGTGGATCAGCCCCAGCATTTT
j_gene: TRBJ2-5; d_gene: TRBD2; abundance: NA; v_gene: TRBV19; CDR3aa: CASSRASGAPQETQYF; CDR3nt: TGTGCCAGTAGTAGGGCTAGCGGGGCGCCCCAAGAGACCCAGTACTTC
j_gene: TRBJ1-4; d_gene: NA; abundance: many; v_gene: TRBV6-5; CDR3aa: CASSYIRLNNEKLFF; CDR3nt: TGTGCCAGCAGTTACATTCGGCTAAATAATGAAAAACTGTTTTTT
j_gene: TRBJ1-1; d_gene: NA; abundance: many; v_gene: TRBV4-1; CDR3aa: CASSQGKAKNTEAFF; CDR3nt: TGCGCCAGCAGCCAAGGGAAGGCGAAGAACACTGAAGCTTTCTTT
j_gene: TRBJ2-5; d_gene: TRBD2; abundance: NA; v_gene: TRBV7-9; CDR3aa: CASSFPAGGRETQYF; CDR3nt: TGTGCCAGCAGCTTCCCAGCGGGGGGGCGAGAGACCCAGTACTTC